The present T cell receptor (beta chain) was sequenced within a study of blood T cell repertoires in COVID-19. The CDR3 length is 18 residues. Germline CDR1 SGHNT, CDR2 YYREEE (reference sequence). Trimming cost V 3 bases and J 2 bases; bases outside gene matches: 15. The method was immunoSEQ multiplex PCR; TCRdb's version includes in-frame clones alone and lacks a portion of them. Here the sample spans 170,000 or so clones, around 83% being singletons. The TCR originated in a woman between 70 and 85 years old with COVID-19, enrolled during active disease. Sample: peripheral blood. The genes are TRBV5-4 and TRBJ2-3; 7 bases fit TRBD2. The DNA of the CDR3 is TGTGCCAGCAGCTCGTGGTTTGGGGTAGCGGGTGTCACAGATACGCAGTATTTT. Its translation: CASSSWFGVAGVTDTQYF.